This entry is about one T cell receptor beta chain. Assay: immunoSEQ multiplex PCR; the TCRdb copy retains only in-frame clones and omits some. The repertoire has about 680,000 clones, more than 70% of them found once; the top ten carry roughly 1.5%. This sample stems from a study of Ad26.COV2.S vaccination and SARS-CoV-2 variants. About the study: Into the muscle, Ad26.COV2.S was dosed once or twice, 56 days apart.

V shed 1 base, J shed 9 bases, and the junction held 10 bases outside the gene matches. There are 16 residues in the CDR3. From germline, CDR1 is LGHNA and CDR2 YSLEER. As to treatment: roughly 19 received Ad26.COV2.S at low or high dose, single or two shots; 5 received placebo; per-sample allocation not given. Day 63 after the first injection of vaccine or placebo was the sampling time. This sample comprised peripheral blood, obtained in a trial of Ad26.COV2.S vaccine versus placebo. This TCR derives from a person aged 18-65 years who received the Ad26.COV2.S COVID-19 vaccine or a placebo. The chain recombines TRBV4-3 with TRBJ2-1, with 9 bases fitting TRBD1. The CDR3 DNA sequence: TGCGCCAGCAGCCAAGGGGGGACAGGGCCCTGGGGTGAGCAGTTCTTC. Residues: CASSQGGTGPWGEQFF.